This T cell receptor (beta chain) comes out of a study of graft-versus-host responses after intestinal transplantation. Study in general: Transplants given to recipients were multivisceral, liver-intestinal, or isolated intestinal. Recipients uniformly received anti-thymocyte globulin induction, followed by tacrolimus and steroids for approximately 3 years.

Post-transplant marrow was drawn from the posterior iliac crest or another site. Trimming cost V 3 bases and J 6 bases; bases outside gene matches: 14. This CDR3 is 18 amino acids long. In germline, CDR1 is LNHDA, CDR2 SQIVND (reference sequence). Of note for this clone: Antigen: not known.

The assay was immunoSEQ multiplex PCR, and TCRdb's table has in-frame clones only and misses some. This repertoire shows fewer than 70,000 clones, roughly 92% found once; its top ten account for around 7.1%. Study-wide findings and caveats: Researchers found GvH clones in recipient marrow, and some showed up first in ileum or blood.

The chain combines TRBV19 with TRBJ2-2; 9 bases line up with TRBD1. Sequenced material: bone marrow, taken almost 750 days after intestinal transplantation. The TCR was taken from a human patient who received an intestinal transplant, so some T cells may come from the graft donor. CDR3 region: CASSMGSGQGRGAGELFF. CDR3 coding DNA: TGTGCCAGTAGTATGGGGTCGGGACAGGGTCGTGGGGCCGGGGAGCTGTTTTTT.